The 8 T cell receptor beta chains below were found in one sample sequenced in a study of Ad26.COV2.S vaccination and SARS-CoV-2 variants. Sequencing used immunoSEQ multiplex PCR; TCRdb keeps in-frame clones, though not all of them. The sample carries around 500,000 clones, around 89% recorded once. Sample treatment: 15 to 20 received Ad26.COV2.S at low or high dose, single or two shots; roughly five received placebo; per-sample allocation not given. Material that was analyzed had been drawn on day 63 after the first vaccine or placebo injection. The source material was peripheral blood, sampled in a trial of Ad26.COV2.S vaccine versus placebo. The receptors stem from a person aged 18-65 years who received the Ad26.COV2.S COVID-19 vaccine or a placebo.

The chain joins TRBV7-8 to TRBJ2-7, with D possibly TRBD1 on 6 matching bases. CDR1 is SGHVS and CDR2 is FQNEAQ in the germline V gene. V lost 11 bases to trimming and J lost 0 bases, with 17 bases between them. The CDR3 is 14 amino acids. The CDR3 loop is CASTGSPSSYEQYF. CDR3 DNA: TGTGCCTCTACAGGGTCCCCGAGCTCCTACGAGCAGTACTTC.

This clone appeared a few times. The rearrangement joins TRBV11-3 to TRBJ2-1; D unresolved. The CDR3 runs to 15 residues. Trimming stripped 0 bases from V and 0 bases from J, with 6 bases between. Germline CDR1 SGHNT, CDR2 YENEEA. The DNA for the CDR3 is TGTGCCAGCAGCTTAGATCCGAGCTCCTACAATGAGCAGTTCTTC. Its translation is CASSLDPSSYNEQFF.

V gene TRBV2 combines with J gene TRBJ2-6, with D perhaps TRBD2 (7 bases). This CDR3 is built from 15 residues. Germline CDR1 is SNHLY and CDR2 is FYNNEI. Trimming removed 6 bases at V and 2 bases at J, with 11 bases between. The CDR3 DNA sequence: TGTGCCAGCAGGATAGGGGGGGCTGGGGCCAACGTCCTGACTTTC. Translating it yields CASRIGGAGANVLTF.

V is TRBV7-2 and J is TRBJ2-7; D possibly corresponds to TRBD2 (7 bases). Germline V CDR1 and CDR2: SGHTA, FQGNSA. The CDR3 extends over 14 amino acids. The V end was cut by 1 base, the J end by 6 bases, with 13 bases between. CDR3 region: CASSLVPGGSEQYF. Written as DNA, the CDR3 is TGTGCCAGCAGCTTAGTCCCGGGGGGCTCCGAGCAGTACTTC. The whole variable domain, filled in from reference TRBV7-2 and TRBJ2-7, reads GAGVSQSPSNKVTEKGKDVELRCDPISGHTALYWYRQSLGQGLEFLIYFQGNSAPDKSGLPSDRFSAERTGGSVSTLTIQRTQQEDSAVYLCASSLVPGGSEQYFGPGTRLTVT.

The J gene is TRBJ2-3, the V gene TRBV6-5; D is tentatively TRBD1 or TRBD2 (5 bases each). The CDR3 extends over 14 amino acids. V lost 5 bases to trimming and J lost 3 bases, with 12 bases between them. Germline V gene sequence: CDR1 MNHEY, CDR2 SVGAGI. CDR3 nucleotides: TGTGCCAGCAGTAGGCGGGCAGGGACAGATACGCAGTATTTT. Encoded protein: CASSRRAGTDTQYF.

The CDR3 DNA follows: TGCGCCAGCAGCCAACCACTAGCGGGGGGGCCGGGGAAAAACATTCAGTACTTC. This codes for CASSQPLAGGPGKNIQYF. The chain uses TRBV4-1 and TRBJ2-4, with 13 bases fitting TRBD2. The V segment lost 2 bases and the J segment 4 bases; nucleotides outside the gene matches: 8. The germline CDR1 and CDR2 sequences are MGHRA and YSYEKL. The CDR3 is 18 residues long.

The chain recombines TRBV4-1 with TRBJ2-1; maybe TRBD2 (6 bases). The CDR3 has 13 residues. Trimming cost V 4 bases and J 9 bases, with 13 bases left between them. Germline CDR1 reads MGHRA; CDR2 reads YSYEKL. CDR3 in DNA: TGCGCCAGCAGCCTGACTAGTAGCGGTGAGCAGTTCTTC. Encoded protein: CASSLTSSGEQFF.

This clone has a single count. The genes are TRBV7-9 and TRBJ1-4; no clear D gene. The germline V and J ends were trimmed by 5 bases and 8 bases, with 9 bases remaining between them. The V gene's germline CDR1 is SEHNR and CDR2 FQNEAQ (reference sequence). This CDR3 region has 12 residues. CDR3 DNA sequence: TGTGCCAGCAGCCGCACGGGGGAAAAACTGTTTTTT. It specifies CASSRTGEKLFF.